The following is a T cell receptor beta chain sequence with its context. Its antigen is currently unknown. Measured with immunoSEQ multiplex PCR; TCRdb has only the in-frame clones, and not every one. The sample lists about 100,000 clones, approximately 86% occurring once. The CDR3 is 16 amino acids. The germline V gene has CDR1 WSHSY and CDR2 SAAADI. Trimming took 0 bases from V and 4 from J, leaving 16 bases between them. This sample stems from a study of T cell responses to AZD1222 COVID-19 vaccine. Regarding the study as a whole: Unmutated variant regions are reportedly targeted by nearly half of spike-specific TCRs. The study identified only a handful of AZD1222 recipients as seropositive at baseline.

This TCR came from an adult who received the MenACWY meningococcal vaccine as a control. The chain links TRBV10-2 to TRBJ2-7; D might be TRBD2 (6 bases). The sequencing used peripheral blood, collected 28 days after the second dose of the MenACWY control vaccine. CDR3 amino acids: CASSESPGTPLYEQYF. The CDR3 DNA is TGCGCCAGCAGTGAGTCCCCCGGGACTCCGCTATACGAGCAGTACTTC.